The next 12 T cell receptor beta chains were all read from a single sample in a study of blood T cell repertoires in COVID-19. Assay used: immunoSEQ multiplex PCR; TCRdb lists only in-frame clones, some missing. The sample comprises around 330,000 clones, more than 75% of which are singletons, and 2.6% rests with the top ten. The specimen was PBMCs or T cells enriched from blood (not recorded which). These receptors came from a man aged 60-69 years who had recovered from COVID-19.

CDR3 loop: CASRDRVRTEAFF. CDR3 in DNA: TGTGCCAGTCGGGACAGGGTTCGGACTGAAGCTTTCTTT. The genes are TRBV19 and TRBJ1-1; 9 bases map to TRBD1. The germline CDR1 and CDR2 sequences are LNHDA and SQIVND (reference sequence). The CDR3 length is 13 residues. V was clipped by 8 bases and J by 5 bases; unmatched bases: 6.

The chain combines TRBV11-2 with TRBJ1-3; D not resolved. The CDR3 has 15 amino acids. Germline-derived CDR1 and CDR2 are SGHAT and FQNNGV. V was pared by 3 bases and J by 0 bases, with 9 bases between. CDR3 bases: TGTGCCAGCAGCTTGAGTTCGTACTCTGGAAACACCATATATTTT. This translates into CASSLSSYSGNTIYF.

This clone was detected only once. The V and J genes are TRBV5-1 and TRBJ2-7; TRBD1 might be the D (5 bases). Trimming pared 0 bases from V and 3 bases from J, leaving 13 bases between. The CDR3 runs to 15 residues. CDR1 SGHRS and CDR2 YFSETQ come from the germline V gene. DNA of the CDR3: TGCGCCAGCAGCTTGGAGGGGCTCCATAGCTACGAGCAGTACTTC. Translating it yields CASSLEGLHSYEQYF. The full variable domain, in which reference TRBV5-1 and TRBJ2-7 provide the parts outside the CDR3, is KAGVTQTPRYLIKTRGQQVTLSCSPISGHRSVSWYQQTPGQGLQFLFEYFSETQRNKGNFPGRFSGRQFSNSRSEMNVSTLELGDSALYLCASSLEGLHSYEQYFGPGTRLTVT.

CDR3 sequence reads: CASSDSQGAGGYTF. CDR3 sequence (DNA): TGTGCCAGCAGTGACTCACAGGGGGCGGGTGGCTACACCTTC. The V call is TRBV2, the J call TRBJ1-2; 9 bases fit TRBD1. V shed 3 bases and J 7 bases; nucleotides not matched to a gene: 6. The CDR3 totals 14 residues. CDR1 is SNHLY and CDR2 is FYNNEI in the germline V gene. Full variable domain (missing parts from reference TRBV2 and TRBJ1-2): EPEVTQTPSHQVTQMGQEVILRCVPISNHLYFYWYRQILGQKVEFLVSFYNNEISEKSEIFDDQFSVERPDGSNFTLKIRSTKLEDSAMYFCASSDSQGAGGYTFGSGTRLTVV.

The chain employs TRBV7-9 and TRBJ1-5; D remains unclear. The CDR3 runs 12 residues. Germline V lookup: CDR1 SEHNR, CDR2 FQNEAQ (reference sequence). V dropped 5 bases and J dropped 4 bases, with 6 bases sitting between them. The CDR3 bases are TGTGCCAGCAGCCCGTCGAATCAGCCCCAGCATTTT. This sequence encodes CASSPSNQPQHF.

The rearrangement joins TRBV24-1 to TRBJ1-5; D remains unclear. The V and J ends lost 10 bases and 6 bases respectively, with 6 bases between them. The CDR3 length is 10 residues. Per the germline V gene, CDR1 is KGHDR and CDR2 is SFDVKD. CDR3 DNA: TGTGCCACTTGGAGTCAGCCCCAGCATTTT. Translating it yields CATWSQPQHF.

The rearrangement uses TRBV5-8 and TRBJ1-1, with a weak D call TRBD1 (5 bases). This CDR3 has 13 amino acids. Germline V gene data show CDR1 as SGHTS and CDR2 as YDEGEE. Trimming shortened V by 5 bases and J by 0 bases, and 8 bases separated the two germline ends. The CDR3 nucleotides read TGTGCCAGCAGACGGGGGTTGAACACTGAAGCTTTCTTT. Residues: CASRRGLNTEAFF.

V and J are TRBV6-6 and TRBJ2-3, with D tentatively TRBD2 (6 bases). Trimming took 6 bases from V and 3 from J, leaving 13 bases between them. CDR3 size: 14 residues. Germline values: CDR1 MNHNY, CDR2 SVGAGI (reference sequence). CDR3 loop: CASSPGTRTDTQYF. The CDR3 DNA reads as TGTGCCAGCAGCCCCGGGACTCGAACAGATACGCAGTATTTT.

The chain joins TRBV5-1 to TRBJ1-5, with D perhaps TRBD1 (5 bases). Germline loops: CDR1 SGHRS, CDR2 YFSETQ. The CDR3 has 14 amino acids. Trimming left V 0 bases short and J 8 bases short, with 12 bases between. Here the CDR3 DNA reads TGCGCCAGCAGCTTGGCCGGGGGTCGGGAGCCCCAGCATTTT. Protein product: CASSLAGGREPQHF.

Here the CDR3 reads CASSLGPNSPLHF. The CDR3 DNA reads TGTGCCAGCAGTTTAGGGCCAAATTCACCCCTCCACTTT. The chain uses TRBV27 and TRBJ1-6, with D uncertain. The V end was cut by 2 bases, the J end by 7 bases, with 6 bases between. This CDR3 spans 13 amino acids. From germline, CDR1 is MNHEY and CDR2 SMNVEV (reference sequence).

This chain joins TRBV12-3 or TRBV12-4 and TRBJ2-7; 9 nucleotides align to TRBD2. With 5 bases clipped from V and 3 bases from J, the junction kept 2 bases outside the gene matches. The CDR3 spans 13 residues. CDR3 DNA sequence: TGTGCCAGCAGTAAGACTAGCGGCTACGAGCAGTACTTC. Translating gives CASSKTSGYEQYF.

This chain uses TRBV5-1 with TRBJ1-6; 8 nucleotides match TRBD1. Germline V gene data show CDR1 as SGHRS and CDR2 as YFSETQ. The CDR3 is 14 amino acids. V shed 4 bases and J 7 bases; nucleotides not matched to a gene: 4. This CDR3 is CASSITGGNSPLHF. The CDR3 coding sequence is TGCGCCAGCAGCATCACAGGGGGAAATTCACCCCTCCACTTT.